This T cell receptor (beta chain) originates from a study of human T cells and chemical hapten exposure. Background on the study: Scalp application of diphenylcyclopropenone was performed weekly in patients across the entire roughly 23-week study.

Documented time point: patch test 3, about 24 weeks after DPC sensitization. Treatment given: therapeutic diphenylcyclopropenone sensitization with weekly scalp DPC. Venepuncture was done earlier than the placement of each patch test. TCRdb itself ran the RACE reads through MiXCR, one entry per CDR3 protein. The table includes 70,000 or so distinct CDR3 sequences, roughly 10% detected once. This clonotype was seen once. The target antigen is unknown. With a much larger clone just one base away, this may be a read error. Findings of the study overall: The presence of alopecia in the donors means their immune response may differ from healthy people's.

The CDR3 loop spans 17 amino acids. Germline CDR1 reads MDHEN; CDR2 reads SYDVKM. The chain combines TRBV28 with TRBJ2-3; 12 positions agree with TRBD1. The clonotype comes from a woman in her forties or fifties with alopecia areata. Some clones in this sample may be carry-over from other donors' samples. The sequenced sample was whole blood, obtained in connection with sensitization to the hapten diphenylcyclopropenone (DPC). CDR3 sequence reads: CASSSYGTGGGADTRYF. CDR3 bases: TGTGCCAGCAGTTCCTACGGGACAGGGGGCGGGGCAGATACGCGGTATTTT.